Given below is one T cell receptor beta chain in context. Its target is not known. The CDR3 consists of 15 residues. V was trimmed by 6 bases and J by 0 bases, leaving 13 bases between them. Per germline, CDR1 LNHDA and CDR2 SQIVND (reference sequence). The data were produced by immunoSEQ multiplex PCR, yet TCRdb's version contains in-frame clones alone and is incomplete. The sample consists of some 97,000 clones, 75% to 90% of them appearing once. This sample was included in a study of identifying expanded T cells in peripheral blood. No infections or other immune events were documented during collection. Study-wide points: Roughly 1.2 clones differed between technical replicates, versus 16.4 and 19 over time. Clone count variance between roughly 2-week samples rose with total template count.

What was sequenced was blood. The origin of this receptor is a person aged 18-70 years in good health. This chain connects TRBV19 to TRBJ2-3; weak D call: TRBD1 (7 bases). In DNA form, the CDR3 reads TGTGCCAGTAGCCAGACAGGGACTAGCACAGATACGCAGTATTTT. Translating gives CASSQTGTSTDTQYF.